This T cell receptor beta chain originates from a study of memory CD4+ T cells and cytomegalovirus serostatus. Study-level points and caveats: Repertoires predicted CMV serostatus with median bootstrapped AUC of approximately 0.94.

As for this clone: Its antigen is undetermined.

With 4 bases removed from V and 5 bases from J, the gap between germline ends came to 14 bases. This CDR3 spans 14 amino acids. CDR1 is MNHEY and CDR2 is SMNVEV in the germline V gene (reference sequence). Single viable CD3+CD4+CD8-CD45RO+ cells were sorted as the memory CD4+ T cells. Positive selection with CD4 microbeads enriched total CD4+ T cells. Under the authors' procedure: After removing out-of-frame reads, approximately 2.2 million distinct TCRbeta sequences remained. Profiling relied on immunoSEQ multiplex PCR, and the TCRdb table lists in-frame clones only, not all of them. The DNA gave D and trimming, while V, J and clone size come from that table. Of some 29,000 clones in the sample, around 74% were seen once.

The TCR comes from an adult in good health and CMV-seronegative. Some clones in this sample may be carry-over from other donors' samples. Sequencing used memory CD4+ T cells from blood. This sequence joins TRBV27 and TRBJ1-1, with a possible D match to TRBD1 (5 bases). The CDR3 protein is CASSSGAGSTEAFF. CDR3 nucleotide sequence: TGTGCCAGCAGTTCCGGGGCAGGTTCTACTGAAGCTTTCTTT.